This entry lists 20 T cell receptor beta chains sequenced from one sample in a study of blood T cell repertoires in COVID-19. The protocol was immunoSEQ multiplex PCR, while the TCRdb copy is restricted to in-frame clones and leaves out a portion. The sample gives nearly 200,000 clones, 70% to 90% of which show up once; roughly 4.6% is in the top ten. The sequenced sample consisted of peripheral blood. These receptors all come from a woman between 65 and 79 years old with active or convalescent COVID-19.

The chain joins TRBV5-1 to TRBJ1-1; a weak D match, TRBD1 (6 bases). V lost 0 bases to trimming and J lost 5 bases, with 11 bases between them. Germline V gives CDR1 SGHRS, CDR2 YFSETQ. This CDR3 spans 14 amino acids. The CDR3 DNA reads TGCGCCAGCAGCTTGGGGTCTCAGGGGACTGAAGCTTTCTTT. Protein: CASSLGSQGTEAFF.

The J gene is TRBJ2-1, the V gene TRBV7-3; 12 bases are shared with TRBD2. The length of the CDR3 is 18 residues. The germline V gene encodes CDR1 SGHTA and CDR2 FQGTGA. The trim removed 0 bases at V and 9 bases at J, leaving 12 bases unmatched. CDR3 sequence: CASSLTAVGLAGPSEQFF. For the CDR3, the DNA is TGTGCCAGCAGCTTAACTGCAGTTGGACTAGCGGGACCTAGTGAGCAGTTCTTC.

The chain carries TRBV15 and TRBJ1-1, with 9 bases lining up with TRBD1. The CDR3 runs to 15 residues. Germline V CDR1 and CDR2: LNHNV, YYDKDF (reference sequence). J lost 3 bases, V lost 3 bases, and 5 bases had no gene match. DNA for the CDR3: TGTGCCACCAGCAGTAGGACAGGGGTTTACACTGAAGCTTTCTTT. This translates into CATSSRTGVYTEAFF.

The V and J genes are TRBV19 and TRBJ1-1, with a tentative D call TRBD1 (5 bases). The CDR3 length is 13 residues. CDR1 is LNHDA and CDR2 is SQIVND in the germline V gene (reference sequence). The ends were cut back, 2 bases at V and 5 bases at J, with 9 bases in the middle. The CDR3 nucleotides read TGTGCCAGTAGTATATGGGGGGTTACTGAAGCTTTCTTT. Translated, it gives CASSIWGVTEAFF.

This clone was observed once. This CDR3 reads CASSERGGRAEDGYTF. CDR3 bases: TGTGCCAGCAGTGAAAGAGGGGGCAGGGCGGAAGATGGCTACACCTTC. The chain joins TRBV6-1 to TRBJ1-2; 7 bases match TRBD1. The CDR3 length is 16 residues. V lost 2 bases and J lost 6; bases outside the gene matches: 12. Looked up from germline, CDR1 is MNHNS and CDR2 is SASEGT.

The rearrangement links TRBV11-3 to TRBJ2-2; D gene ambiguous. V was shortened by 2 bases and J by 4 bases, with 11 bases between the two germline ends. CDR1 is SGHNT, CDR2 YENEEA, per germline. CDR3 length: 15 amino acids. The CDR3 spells CASSLSGPSTGELFF. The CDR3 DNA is TGTGCCAGCAGCTTAAGTGGCCCCTCCACCGGGGAGCTGTTTTTT.

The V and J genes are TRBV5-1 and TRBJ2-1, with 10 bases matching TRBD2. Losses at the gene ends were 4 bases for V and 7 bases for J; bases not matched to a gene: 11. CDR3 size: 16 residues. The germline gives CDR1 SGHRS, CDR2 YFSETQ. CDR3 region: CASSGTTAGGQNEQFF. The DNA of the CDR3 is TGCGCCAGCAGCGGGACTACAGCGGGAGGGCAGAATGAGCAGTTCTTC.

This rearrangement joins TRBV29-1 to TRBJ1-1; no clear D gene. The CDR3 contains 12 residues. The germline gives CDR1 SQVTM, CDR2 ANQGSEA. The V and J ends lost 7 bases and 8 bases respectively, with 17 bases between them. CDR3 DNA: TGCAGCGCCGAGGTAGGCGGAATGGAAGCTTTCTTT. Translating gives CSAEVGGMEAFF.

CDR3 bases: TGCGCCAGCAGCTTGGTGACAGGGGCGTCCTACAATGAGCAGTTCTTC. This gives the protein CASSLVTGASYNEQFF. The chain links TRBV5-1 to TRBJ2-1; TRBD1 agrees at 8 bases. This CDR3 has 16 amino acids. V lost 0 bases, J lost 1 base, and 3 bases stayed unmatched. Germline lookup yields CDR1 SGHRS and CDR2 YFSETQ.

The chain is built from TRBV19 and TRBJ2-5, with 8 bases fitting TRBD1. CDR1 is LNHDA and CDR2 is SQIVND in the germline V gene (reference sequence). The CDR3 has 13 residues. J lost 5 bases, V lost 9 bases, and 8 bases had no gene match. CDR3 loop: CASRDRGSETQYF. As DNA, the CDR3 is TGTGCCAGCAGAGACAGGGGAAGTGAGACCCAGTACTTC.

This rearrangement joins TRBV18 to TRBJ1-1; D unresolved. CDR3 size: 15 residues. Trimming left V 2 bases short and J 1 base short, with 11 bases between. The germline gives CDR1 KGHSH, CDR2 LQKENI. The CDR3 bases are TGTGCCAGCTCACCAATTTCTGGCCAGAACACTGAAGCTTTCTTT. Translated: CASSPISGQNTEAFF.

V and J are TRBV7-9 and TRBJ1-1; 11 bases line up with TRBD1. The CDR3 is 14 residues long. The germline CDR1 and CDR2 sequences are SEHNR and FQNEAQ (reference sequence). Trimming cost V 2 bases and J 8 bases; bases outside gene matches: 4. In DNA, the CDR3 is TGTGCCAGCAGCTTATCTGGACAGGGGGCGGAAGCTTTCTTT. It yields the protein CASSLSGQGAEAFF. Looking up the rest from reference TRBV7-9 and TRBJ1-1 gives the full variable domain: DTGVSQNPRHKITKRGQNVTFRCDPISEHNRLYWYRQTLGQGPEFLTYFQNEAQLEKSRLLSDRFSAERPKGSFSTLEIQRTEQGDSAMYLCASSLSGQGAEAFFGQGTRLTVV.

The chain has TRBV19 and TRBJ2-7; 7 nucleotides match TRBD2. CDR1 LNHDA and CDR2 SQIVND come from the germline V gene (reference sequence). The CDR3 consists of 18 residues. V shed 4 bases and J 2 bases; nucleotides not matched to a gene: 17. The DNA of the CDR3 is TGTGCCAGTAGTAAGGGCGCAAGCGGGACTGGGGTTCCCTACGAGCAGTACTTC. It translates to CASSKGASGTGVPYEQYF.

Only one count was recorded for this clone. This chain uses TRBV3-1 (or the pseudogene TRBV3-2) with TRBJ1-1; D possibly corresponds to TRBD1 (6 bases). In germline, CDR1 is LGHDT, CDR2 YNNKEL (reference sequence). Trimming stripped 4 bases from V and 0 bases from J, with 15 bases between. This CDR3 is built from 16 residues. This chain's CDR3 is CASSRAHRALNTEAFF. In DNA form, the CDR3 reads TGTGCCAGCAGCCGAGCACACAGGGCACTGAACACTGAAGCTTTCTTT.

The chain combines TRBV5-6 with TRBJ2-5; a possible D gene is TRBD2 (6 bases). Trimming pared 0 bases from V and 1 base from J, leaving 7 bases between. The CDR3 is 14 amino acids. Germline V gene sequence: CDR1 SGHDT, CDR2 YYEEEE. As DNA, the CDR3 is TGTGCCAGCAGCTTGGGGAGGGCCCAAGAGACCCAGTACTTC. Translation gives CASSLGRAQETQYF.

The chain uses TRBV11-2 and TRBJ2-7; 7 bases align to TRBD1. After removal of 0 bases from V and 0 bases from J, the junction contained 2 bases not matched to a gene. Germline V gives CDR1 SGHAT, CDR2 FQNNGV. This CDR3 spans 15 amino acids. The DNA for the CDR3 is TGTGCCAGCAGCTTAGAAGGGACAGCCTCCTACGAGCAGTACTTC. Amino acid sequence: CASSLEGTASYEQYF.

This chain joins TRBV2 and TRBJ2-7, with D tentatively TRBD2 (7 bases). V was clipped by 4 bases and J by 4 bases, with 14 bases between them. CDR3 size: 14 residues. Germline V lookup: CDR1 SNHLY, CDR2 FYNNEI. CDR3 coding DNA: TGTGCCAGCAGTGCCGAAGGGGGGGCATACGAGCAGTACTTC. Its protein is CASSAEGGAYEQYF.

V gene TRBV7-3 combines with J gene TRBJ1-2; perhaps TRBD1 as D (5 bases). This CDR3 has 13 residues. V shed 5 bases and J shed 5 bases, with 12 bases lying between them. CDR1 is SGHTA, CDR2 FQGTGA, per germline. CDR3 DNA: TGTGCCAGCAGCCCCCGGGGGGGGTATGGCTACACCTTC. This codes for CASSPRGGYGYTF.

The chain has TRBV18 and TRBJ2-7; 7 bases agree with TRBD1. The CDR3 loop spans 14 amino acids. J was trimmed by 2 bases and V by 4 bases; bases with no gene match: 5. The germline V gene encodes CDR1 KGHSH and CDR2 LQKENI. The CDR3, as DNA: TGTGCCAGCTCACGCTTGGACAGGACCTACGAGCAGTACTTC. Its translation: CASSRLDRTYEQYF. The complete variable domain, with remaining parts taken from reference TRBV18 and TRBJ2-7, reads NAGVMQNPRHLVRRRGQEARLRCSPMKGHSHVYWYRQLPEEGLKFMVYLQKENIIDESGMPKERFSAEFPKEGPSILRIQQVVRGDSAAYFCASSRLDRTYEQYFGPGTRLTVT.

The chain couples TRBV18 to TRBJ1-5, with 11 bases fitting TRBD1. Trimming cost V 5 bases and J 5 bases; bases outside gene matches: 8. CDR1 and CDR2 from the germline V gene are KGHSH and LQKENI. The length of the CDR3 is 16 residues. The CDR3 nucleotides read TGTGCCAGCTCATCAATTCCGGGACAGGGGGATCAGCCCCAGCATTTT. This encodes CASSSIPGQGDQPQHF.